The sequence of this T cell receptor beta chain was determined in a study of type 1 and type 2 diabetes patients. At the level of the study: Samples came from type 1 diabetic, type 2 diabetic or nondiabetic people, recruited in China.

The PCR template was genomic DNA. Amplification of the beta chain CDR3 used 30 forward and 13 reverse multiplex primers. TCRdb re-derived calls from the multiplex PCR reads in MiXCR, one entry per CDR3 protein. The sample shows about 290,000 distinct CDR3 sequences, roughly 44% of them seen only once. Other autoimmune diseases and infections within the past four weeks excluded donors. Study results and limitations: Type 2 diabetes and control samples shared highly correlated V and J usage, averaging around 0.97. In type 2 diabetes, highly-expanded CD4+ clones took a median about 3.9% of reads.

With respect to this clonotype: Its antigen is currently unknown.

The specimen sequenced was peripheral blood mononuclear cells (PBMCs). The TCR was taken from a man between 18 and 35 years old with type 2 diabetes.

CDR3 loop: CASSRGGSQSEQFF. As DNA, the CDR3 is TGTGCCAGCAGCCGGGGCGGGAGTCAGAGTGAGCAGTTCTTC. The chain carries TRBV7-3 and TRBJ2-1; 7 bases align to TRBD2. V was pared by 5 bases and J by 9 bases, with 10 bases of the junction left unmatched. The CDR3 length is 14 residues. The V gene's germline CDR1 is SGHTA and CDR2 FQGTGA.